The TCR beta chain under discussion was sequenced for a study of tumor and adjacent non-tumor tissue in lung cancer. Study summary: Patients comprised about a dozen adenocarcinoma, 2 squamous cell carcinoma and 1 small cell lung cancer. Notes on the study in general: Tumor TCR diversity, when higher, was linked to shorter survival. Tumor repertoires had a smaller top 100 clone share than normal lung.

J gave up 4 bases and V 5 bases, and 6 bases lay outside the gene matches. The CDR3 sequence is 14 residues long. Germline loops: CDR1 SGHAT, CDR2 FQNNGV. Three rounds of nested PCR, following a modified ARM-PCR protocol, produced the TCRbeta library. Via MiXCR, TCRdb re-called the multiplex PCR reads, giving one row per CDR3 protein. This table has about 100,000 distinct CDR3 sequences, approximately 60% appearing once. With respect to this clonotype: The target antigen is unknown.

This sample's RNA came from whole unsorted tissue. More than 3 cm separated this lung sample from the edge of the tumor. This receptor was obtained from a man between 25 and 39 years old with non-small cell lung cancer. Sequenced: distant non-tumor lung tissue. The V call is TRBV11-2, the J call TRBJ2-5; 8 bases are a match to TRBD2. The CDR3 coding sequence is TGTGCCAGCAGCCCGGGACTAGAGGGAGAGACCCAGTACTTC. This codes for CASSPGLEGETQYF.